This TCR beta chain was identified in a study of cytomegalovirus exposure and HLA in healthy donors. Findings and limits, study-wide: Per a prior analysis, the majority of TCR beta V segments were productive roughly 90% or roughly 30% of the time. Later work found that TCR association rates differed between HLA loci; DRB1 had the most and HLA-C the fewest. It is likely that the observed cluster of highly shared sequence variants was a sequencing artifact.

Notes on this clone: Antigen unknown.

Trimming left V 5 bases short and J 1 base short, with 8 bases between. This CDR3 region has 13 residues. Germline assignment: CDR1 ENHRY and CDR2 SYGVKD. Primers included in the PCR were 60 Vbeta and 13 Jbeta primers. TCRdb's table, derived via immunoSEQ multiplex PCR, lists solely in-frame clones and lacks some. This table has 160,000 or so clones, over 60% appearing once. The genes are TRBV10-3 and TRBJ1-1, with D possibly being TRBD1 (5 bases). Sequenced: PBMCs. The TCR was taken from a man in his forties or fifties in good health and CMV-seronegative. The CDR3: CAISTTENTEAFF. CDR3 nucleotides: TGTGCCATCAGTACGACAGAGAACACTGAAGCTTTCTTT.